Below are 7 T cell receptor beta chains sequenced from a single sample in a study of cytomegalovirus exposure and HLA in healthy donors. Researchers ran the PCR with 60 Vbeta and 13 Jbeta primers. Data came from immunoSEQ multiplex PCR; TCRdb stores just in-frame clones and leaves some out. The specimen's table records about 67,000 clones. The sample taken for sequencing was PBMCs. The source is a woman aged 40 to 50 in good health and CMV-seropositive.

V usage is TRBV2 and J usage is TRBJ1-2; 7 bases line up with TRBD1. The germline gives CDR1 SNHLY, CDR2 FYNNEI. The V gene end was trimmed by 7 bases and the J gene end by 3 bases; junction bases not matched to a gene: 20. The CDR3 has 18 amino acids. CDR3 region: CASIDLSLGQYSHYGYTF. The CDR3 nucleotides are TGTGCCAGCATCGATTTGAGTTTGGGACAGTATAGCCACTATGGCTACACCTTC.

The chain combines TRBV27 with TRBJ2-1; 9 nucleotides line up with TRBD2. In germline, CDR1 is MNHEY, CDR2 SMNVEV (reference sequence). The CDR3 consists of 16 residues. V was pared by 1 base and J by 6 bases, with 7 bases of the junction left unmatched. CDR3 region: CASSLFPSGMFNEQFF. CDR3 nucleotide sequence: TGTGCCAGCAGTTTATTCCCTAGCGGGATGTTCAATGAGCAGTTCTTC.

V gene TRBV9 combines with J gene TRBJ2-7, with 7 bases fitting TRBD2. This CDR3 is built from 16 residues. The J segment lost 2 bases and the V segment lost 1 base, leaving 9 bases of the junction unmatched. Germline V gene sequence: CDR1 SGDLS, CDR2 YYNGEE. The CDR3: CASSVSPGTTTYEQYF. For the CDR3, the DNA is TGTGCCAGCAGCGTAAGTCCCGGGACTACAACCTACGAGCAGTACTTC. Based on the CDR3 plus reference TRBV9 and TRBJ2-7, the full variable domain is DSGVTQTPKHLITATGQRVTLRCSPRSGDLSVYWYQQSLDQGLQFLIQYYNGEERAKGNILERFSAQQFPDLHSELNLSSLELGDSALYFCASSVSPGTTTYEQYFGPGTRLTVT.

The chain recombines TRBV5-4 with TRBJ1-2, with 11 bases identical to TRBD1. The junction had 14 bases not matched to a gene; V was cut back by 3 bases and J by 7 bases. The CDR3 length is 17 residues. CDR1 SGHNT and CDR2 YYREEE come from the germline V gene (reference sequence). The DNA for the CDR3 is TGTGCCAGCAGCTCTCCCAAGCAGGGACAGGGGGTTAGTGGCTACACCTTC. Translating it yields CASSSPKQGQGVSGYTF.

V is TRBV12-1 and J is TRBJ2-5; TRBD2 is taken as the D call from the table, unchecked against the DNA. TRBV12-1 corresponds to a pseudogene. CDR3 size: 13 residues. CDR3 in DNA: TGTGCCAGCAGCCGGACTAGTAAGGAGACCCAGTACTTC. It yields the protein CASSRTSKETQYF.

Note on this clone: The same CDR3 can be traced to other DNA sequences in this sample. The chain combines TRBV6-1 with TRBJ1-3, with unresolved D. Per the germline V gene, CDR1 is MNHNS and CDR2 is SASEGT. The CDR3 sequence is 12 residues long. V was trimmed by 8 bases and J by 0 bases, leaving 5 bases between them. CDR3 residues: CASHSSGNTIYF. CDR3 DNA: TGTGCCAGCCACTCCTCTGGAAACACCATATATTTT.

The V call is TRBV19, the J call TRBJ1-1; a possible D gene is TRBD1 (6 bases). Germline V lookup: CDR1 LNHDA, CDR2 SQIVND (reference sequence). Trimming shortened V by 8 bases and J by 1 base, and 14 bases separated the two germline ends. The CDR3 contains 14 residues. CDR3 amino acids: CASAGAGKNTEAFF. The DNA of the CDR3 is TGTGCCAGTGCGGGGGCAGGGAAGAACACTGAAGCTTTCTTT.